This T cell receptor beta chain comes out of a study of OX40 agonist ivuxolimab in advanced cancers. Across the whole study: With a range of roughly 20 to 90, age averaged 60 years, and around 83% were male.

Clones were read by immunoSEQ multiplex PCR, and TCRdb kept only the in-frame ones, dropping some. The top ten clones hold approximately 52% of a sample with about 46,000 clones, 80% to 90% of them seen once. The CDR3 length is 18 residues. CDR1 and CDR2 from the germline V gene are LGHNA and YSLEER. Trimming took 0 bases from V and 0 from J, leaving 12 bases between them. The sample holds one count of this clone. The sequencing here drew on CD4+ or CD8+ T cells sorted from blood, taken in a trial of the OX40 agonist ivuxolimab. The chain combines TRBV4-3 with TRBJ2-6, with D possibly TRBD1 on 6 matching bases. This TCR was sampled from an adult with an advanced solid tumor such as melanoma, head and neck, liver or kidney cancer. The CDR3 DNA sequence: TGCGCCAGCAGCCAAGATCCCACAGGGAGCTCTGGGGCCAACGTCCTGACTTTC. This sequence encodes CASSQDPTGSSGANVLTF.